The 12 T cell receptor beta chains presented below share a single source sample, sequenced in a study of cytomegalovirus exposure and HLA in healthy donors (TCRdb year 2017). The method was the immunoSEQ multiplex PCR assay. A mixture of 60 forward primers for TCR Vbeta segments and 13 reverse primers for TCR Jbeta segments was used in the multiplex PCR. The immuneACCESS repertoire file appears here via TCRdb, limited to in-frame rearrangements. These files lack a portion of the clones; in checked studies, under half of the deficit traces to unresolved V genes, and the cause of the others is not known. This sample lists 150,000 to 200,000 clones; 75% to 85% were detected once. Of the sample, 1.6% falls within the top ten clones. Sequencing used PBMCs. The receptors here all came from a woman aged 45-60 years in good health and CMV-seronegative.

About this clone itself: At one end the junction does not follow the germline gene, possibly because of a read error. The V gene is TRBV7-9, the J gene TRBJ1-5, with D perhaps matching TRBD1 (5 bases). Germline V gene sequence: CDR1 SEHNR, CDR2 FQNEAQ (reference sequence). The length of the CDR3 is 16 residues. In nucleotides, the CDR3 is TGTTCCAGCAGCTTAAGTACGGTTGGGGCCGGGCAGCCCCAGCATTTT. It is translated as CSSSLSTVGAGQPQHF.

V and J are TRBV4-3 and TRBJ1-4; 7 nucleotides line up with TRBD1. In germline, CDR1 is LGHNA, CDR2 YSLEER. The V and J ends lost 3 bases and 8 bases, in that order; junction bases with no gene match: 12. This CDR3 has 16 residues. The CDR3 DNA is TGCGCCAGCAGCCACGGACAGGAGAGGCGTCAGGAAAAACTGTTTTTT. This gives the protein CASSHGQERRQEKLFF.

The chain carries TRBV6-6 and TRBJ2-1, with TRBD2 matching over 8 bases. Germline loops: CDR1 MNHNY, CDR2 SVGAGI (reference sequence). With V trimmed by 8 bases and J by 3 bases, 9 bases remained unmatched. This CDR3 spans 15 amino acids. This CDR3 reads CASLQRESLYNEQFF. The DNA of the CDR3 is TGTGCCAGCCTCCAGCGGGAGAGTCTCTACAATGAGCAGTTCTTC.

The chain recombines TRBV28 with TRBJ1-2; unclear D gene. The CDR3 consists of 13 residues. V gave up 3 bases and J gave up 3 bases, with 8 bases separating them. Germline V gene lookup returns CDR1 MDHEN and CDR2 SYDVKM. This CDR3 reads CASSFDIHYGYTF. As DNA, the CDR3 is TGTGCCAGCAGTTTTGACATTCACTATGGCTACACCTTC.

V usage is TRBV10-3 and J usage is TRBJ1-1; tentative D call: TRBD1 (5 bases). Germline CDR1 is ENHRY and CDR2 is SYGVKD. This CDR3 spans 13 amino acids. V gave up 3 bases and J gave up 2 bases, with 7 bases separating them. The DNA of the CDR3 is TGTGCCATCAGTGACCAGGGCAACACTGAAGCTTTCTTT. Encoded protein: CAISDQGNTEAFF.

This clone has just a few counts. The genes are TRBV7-9 and TRBJ1-1; D is unresolved. Germline loops: CDR1 SEHNR, CDR2 FQNEAQ (reference sequence). This CDR3 comprises 11 residues. V dropped 8 bases and J dropped 1 base, with 5 bases sitting between them. CDR3 coding DNA: TGTGCCAGCCGGGAGAACACTGAAGCTTTCTTT. This gives the protein CASRENTEAFF.

The chain links TRBV7-2 to TRBJ1-1; TRBD1 aligns across 7 bases. The CDR3 has 15 residues. Losses at the gene ends were 4 bases for V and 5 bases for J; bases not matched to a gene: 10. Germline CDR1 SGHTA, CDR2 FQGNSA. This chain's CDR3 is CASSSKLGQRTEAFF. DNA of the CDR3: TGTGCCAGCAGCTCCAAGCTGGGACAGAGGACTGAAGCTTTCTTT.

The chain employs TRBV29-1 and TRBJ2-7; D gene unclear. Trimming pared 3 bases from V and 4 bases from J, leaving 7 bases between. CDR1 and CDR2 (germline): SQVTM, ANQGSEA. The CDR3 consists of 11 residues. The CDR3 loop is CSVDAGYEQYF. The CDR3 region has the DNA TGCAGCGTTGACGCAGGTTACGAGCAGTACTTC.

V gene TRBV5-8 combines with J gene TRBJ2-3, with 11 positions matching TRBD2. The CDR3 has 17 amino acids. CDR1 is SGHTS, CDR2 YDEGEE, per germline. Losses at the gene ends were 0 bases for V and 1 base for J; bases not matched to a gene: 4. Written as DNA, the CDR3 is TGTGCCAGCAGCTTGGCCACTAGCGGGAGCGGCACAGATACGCAGTATTTT. Its translation: CASSLATSGSGTDTQYF.

Concerning this clone itself: Other DNA sequences in the sample encode the same CDR3. The gene calls are TRBV4-2 and TRBJ1-5; D uncertain. V lost 0 bases and J lost 4, with 13 bases in between. There are 16 residues in the CDR3. Germline V gene lookup returns CDR1 LGHNA and CDR2 YNFKEQ. This chain's CDR3 is CASSQDIPRGNQPQHF. As DNA, the CDR3 is TGTGCCAGCAGCCAAGATATTCCGAGAGGGAATCAGCCCCAGCATTTT.

This clone occurred a few times. The J gene is TRBJ1-5, the V gene TRBV28, with no clear D. V lost 6 bases, J lost 0 bases, and 15 bases lay in between. The germline CDR1 and CDR2 sequences are MDHEN and SYDVKM. The CDR3 is 16 amino acids. The DNA for the CDR3 is TGTGCCAGCAGGTATTCGGGGATCTATAGCAATCAGCCCCAGCATTTT. It codes for CASRYSGIYSNQPQHF.

This clone was seen more than once but under ten times. The CDR3 nucleotides read TGCGCCAGCAGCTTGGCGACTAGCGGGGGGTTCAATGAGCAGTTCTTC. As protein: CASSLATSGGFNEQFF. The J gene is TRBJ2-1, the V gene TRBV5-1; the match to TRBD2 covers 13 bases. CDR1 is SGHRS, CDR2 YFSETQ, per germline. The CDR3 totals 16 residues. Unmatched junction bases numbered 3, after V lost 0 bases and J lost 6 bases.